One sample yielded the 29 T cell receptor beta chains listed below, sequenced in a study of blood T cell repertoires in COVID-19. Clones were read by immunoSEQ multiplex PCR, and TCRdb kept only the in-frame ones, dropping some. The sample gives 200,000 or so clones, approximately 83% of which show up once; roughly 7% is in the top ten. Sequenced input: PBMCs or T cells enriched from blood (not recorded which). The receptors were sampled from a man aged 40-55 years who had recovered from COVID-19.

V is TRBV19 and J is TRBJ2-7; 8 bases agree with TRBD1. The CDR3 loop spans 14 amino acids. J was trimmed by 3 bases and V by 5 bases; bases with no gene match: 6. Germline V gives CDR1 LNHDA, CDR2 SQIVND (reference sequence). The CDR3 region has the DNA TGTGCCAGTAGTGCTGGGACAGGCGACTACGAGCAGTACTTC. Translation gives CASSAGTGDYEQYF.

The chain recombines TRBV2 with TRBJ1-5; D may be TRBD1 (6 bases). Trimming left V 7 bases short and J 7 bases short, with 20 bases between. The CDR3 spans 15 residues. Germline V gene lookup returns CDR1 SNHLY and CDR2 FYNNEI. CDR3 loop: CASKREQGVLQPQHF. CDR3 in DNA: TGTGCCAGCAAAAGGGAACAGGGTGTTTTGCAGCCCCAGCATTTT.

The rearrangement uses TRBV2 and TRBJ2-5; the D gene is possibly TRBD1 (6 bases). Between the trimmed V and J ends, which lost 2 bases and 1 base, there was a span of 14 bases. Germline V gives CDR1 SNHLY, CDR2 FYNNEI. This CDR3 comprises 16 residues. The CDR3 protein is CASSERAGAVQETQYF. The DNA of the CDR3 is TGTGCCAGCAGTGAAAGGGCAGGGGCCGTCCAAGAGACCCAGTACTTC. Combining the CDR3 with reference TRBV2 and TRBJ2-5 gives the whole variable domain EPEVTQTPSHQVTQMGQEVILRCVPISNHLYFYWYRQILGQKVEFLVSFYNNEISEKSEIFDDQFSVERPDGSNFTLKIRSTKLEDSAMYFCASSERAGAVQETQYFGPGTRLLVL.

The rearrangement links TRBV30 to TRBJ2-7; TRBD2 aligns across 7 bases. V shed 0 bases, J shed 2 bases, and the junction held 1 base outside the gene matches. There are 13 residues in the CDR3. Germline V lookup: CDR1 GTSNPN, CDR2 SVGIG (reference sequence). The CDR3 nucleotides are TGTGCCTGGAGTGTTAGCGGGCCCTACGAGCAGTACTTC. Residues: CAWSVSGPYEQYF.

The chain is built from TRBV7-9 and TRBJ1-3, with D unclear. Germline V CDR1 and CDR2: SEHNR, FQNEAQ (reference sequence). This CDR3 is 14 amino acids long. V was pared by 3 bases and J by 0 bases, with 6 bases between. Here the CDR3 DNA reads TGTGCCAGCAGCTTGGGCTACTCTGGAAACACCATATATTTT. Amino acid sequence: CASSLGYSGNTIYF.

The V and J genes are TRBV6-6 and TRBJ1-2, with 7 bases fitting TRBD1. The CDR3 is 14 amino acids. Trimming at V came to 4 bases and at J to 4 bases, leaving 6 bases not matched to a gene. The germline CDR1 and CDR2 sequences are MNHNY and SVGAGI (reference sequence). The CDR3 region has the DNA TGTGCCAGCAGTTCAACCGGGACAGTCTATGGCTACACCTTC. Its protein is CASSSTGTVYGYTF.

The gene calls are TRBV30 and TRBJ2-5; 8 bases match TRBD1. Trimming removed 3 bases from V and 4 bases from J; junction bases left unmatched: 4. Germline assignment: CDR1 GTSNPN and CDR2 SVGIG (reference sequence). The CDR3 length is 13 residues. The CDR3 DNA is TGTGCCTGGAGCCCGACAGGGGTAGAGACCCAGTACTTC. It encodes CAWSPTGVETQYF.

This chain joins TRBV25-1 and TRBJ1-2; D is ambiguous. The CDR3 has 12 amino acids. Germline CDR1 and CDR2: MGHDK and SYGVNS. V shed 7 bases and J shed 2 bases, with 8 bases lying between them. CDR3 DNA: TGTGCCAGCAAGGAGGGAAACTATGGCTACACCTTC. As protein: CASKEGNYGYTF.

The rearrangement links TRBV18 to TRBJ2-2; D is possibly TRBD1 (5 bases). V was pared by 0 bases and J by 1 base, with 6 bases between. Per germline, CDR1 KGHSH and CDR2 LQKENI. The CDR3 has 15 residues. Here the CDR3 reads CASSPPDRNTGELFF. The CDR3 coding sequence is TGTGCCAGCTCACCACCCGACAGGAACACCGGGGAGCTGTTTTTT.

The V gene is TRBV5-1, the J gene TRBJ1-2; no reliable D call. There are 14 residues in the CDR3. V lost 3 bases to trimming and J lost 7 bases, with 16 bases between them. Germline CDR1 and CDR2: SGHRS and YFSETQ. This CDR3 reads CASSYDTGSGGYTF. CDR3 DNA sequence: TGCGCCAGCAGCTATGACACGGGAAGTGGTGGCTACACCTTC.

The chain combines TRBV2 with TRBJ2-1; D is unresolved. Germline loops: CDR1 SNHLY, CDR2 FYNNEI. The CDR3 extends over 15 amino acids. V lost 2 bases, J lost 10 bases, and 18 bases lay in between. This CDR3 reads CASSESTIASGEQFF. For the CDR3, the DNA is TGTGCCAGCAGTGAAAGTACAATTGCTTCAGGAGAGCAGTTCTTC.

V gene TRBV6-6 combines with J gene TRBJ1-1; no clear D. The CDR3 contains 13 residues. From germline, CDR1 is MNHNY and CDR2 SVGAGI (reference sequence). The ends were cut back, 2 bases at V and 4 bases at J, with 8 bases in the middle. CDR3 in DNA: TGTGCCAGCAGTTACATAGCCGGCACTGAAGCTTTCTTT. Translating gives CASSYIAGTEAFF.

This clone was detected once. This chain connects TRBV12-5 to TRBJ1-3; possibly TRBD1 for D (5 bases). The CDR3 extends over 14 amino acids. Per germline, CDR1 LGHNT and CDR2 FRNRAP. Trimming cost V 1 base and J 1 base, with 5 bases left between them. This chain's CDR3 is CASGLAGSGNTIYF. The CDR3 nucleotides are TGTGCTAGTGGTTTGGCAGGGTCTGGAAACACCATATATTTT.

The chain links TRBV9 to TRBJ2-2; 10 nucleotides align to TRBD2. CDR1 SGDLS and CDR2 YYNGEE come from the germline V gene. This CDR3 contains 16 residues. V lost 4 bases to trimming and J lost 9 bases; unmatched junction nucleotides: 12. For the CDR3, the DNA is TGTGCCAGCAGCCCCCGGGCAGCGGGGGGGCCTCGGGAGCTGTTTTTT. It translates to CASSPRAAGGPRELFF.

Note on this clone: A read error may produce the germline difference seen at one junction end. The chain joins TRBV28 to TRBJ1-3; no firm D call. CDR3 length: 14 residues. Germline assignment: CDR1 MDHEN and CDR2 SYDVKM. This CDR3 is CASSVWSSGNTIYF. The DNA for the CDR3 is TGTGCCAGCAGTGTATGGAGTAGTGGAAACACCATATATTTT.

CDR3 residues: CASSPKVQGVSNQPQHF. The CDR3 DNA reads as TGCGCCAGCAGTCCTAAGGTCCAGGGCGTGAGCAATCAGCCCCAGCATTTT. The chain uses TRBV23-1 and TRBJ1-5, with a weak D call TRBD1 (5 bases). TRBV23-1 is identified as an open reading frame with a role that is uncertain. The CDR3 runs 17 residues. V was shortened by 4 bases and J by 1 base, with 17 bases between the two germline ends.

The J gene is TRBJ1-3, the V gene TRBV9; TRBD1 is a possible D gene (6 bases). Germline CDR1 and CDR2: SGDLS and YYNGEE. V was pared by 4 bases and J by 0 bases, with 17 bases between. The CDR3 has 17 residues. The CDR3, as DNA: TGTGCCAGCAGCCGTGGCAGGGGTCTCTTCTCTGGAAACACCATATATTTT. Translating gives CASSRGRGLFSGNTIYF.

The chain uses TRBV10-1 and TRBJ2-5; possible D gene TRBD1, 5 bases. V was trimmed by 7 bases and J by 6 bases, leaving 15 bases between them. The CDR3 spans 13 residues. The germline V gene encodes CDR1 WNHNN and CDR2 SYGVQD (reference sequence). For the CDR3, the DNA is TGCGCCAGCAAAACACAGGCATGGAAGACCCAGTACTTC. This sequence encodes CASKTQAWKTQYF.

The CDR3 coding sequence is TGTGCCAGTAGTACCTCGCATTGGAGTGAGCAGTACTTC. This gives the protein CASSTSHWSEQYF. This chain links TRBV19 with TRBJ2-7; D is ambiguous. Trimming removed 4 bases from V and 7 bases from J, with 14 bases in between. CDR3 length equals 13 residues. From germline, CDR1 is LNHDA and CDR2 SQIVND (reference sequence).

The rearrangement uses TRBV5-8 and TRBJ1-1; 9 bases are a match to TRBD1. Germline V gene sequence: CDR1 SGHTS, CDR2 YDEGEE. The CDR3 is 16 amino acids. Trimming took 5 bases from V and 0 from J; bases not matched to a gene: 8. For the CDR3, the DNA is TGTGCCAGCAGGTACAAGACAGGGGGGATGAACACTGAAGCTTTCTTT. This encodes CASRYKTGGMNTEAFF.

The gene calls are TRBV19 and TRBJ2-2, with 7 bases identical to TRBD2. With V trimmed by 4 bases and J by 1 base, 9 bases remained unmatched. The germline V gene encodes CDR1 LNHDA and CDR2 SQIVND (reference sequence). The CDR3 is 17 amino acids. Written as DNA, the CDR3 is TGTGCCAGTAGTACCACCGCGTCGGGGGGGAACACCGGGGAGCTGTTTTTT. It is translated as CASSTTASGGNTGELFF.

This clone showed up just a few times. This chain joins TRBV9 and TRBJ2-6, with D perhaps TRBD1 (5 bases). Trimming left V 0 bases short and J 0 bases short, with 13 bases between. In germline, CDR1 is SGDLS, CDR2 YYNGEE. This CDR3 spans 18 amino acids. CDR3 nucleotides: TGTGCCAGCAGCGTAGGGGCAGGGCGATTCTCTGGGGCCAACGTCCTGACTTTC. It codes for CASSVGAGRFSGANVLTF. The complete variable domain, with remaining parts taken from reference TRBV9 and TRBJ2-6, reads DSGVTQTPKHLITATGQRVTLRCSPRSGDLSVYWYQQSLDQGLQFLIQYYNGEERAKGNILERFSAQQFPDLHSELNLSSLELGDSALYFCASSVGAGRFSGANVLTFGAGSRLTVL.

The chain carries TRBV7-9 and TRBJ1-1, with D hard to call. Germline loops: CDR1 SEHNR, CDR2 FQNEAQ (reference sequence). Trimming shortened V by 3 bases and J by 1 base, and 15 bases separated the two germline ends. The CDR3 has 16 residues. CDR3: CASSFGWGDKNTEAFF. DNA for the CDR3: TGTGCCAGCAGCTTCGGGTGGGGAGACAAGAACACTGAAGCTTTCTTT.

The chain uses TRBV5-1 and TRBJ1-2; D is undetermined. With 0 bases removed from V and 0 bases from J, the gap between germline ends came to 6 bases. The CDR3 totals 14 residues. Germline CDR1 reads SGHRS; CDR2 reads YFSETQ. CDR3 residues: CASSLGTANYGYTF. The CDR3 region has the DNA TGCGCCAGCAGCTTGGGTACAGCTAACTATGGCTACACCTTC.

The chain has TRBV5-5 and TRBJ1-1; D ambiguous. V lost 4 bases and J 10 bases, leaving 17 bases between the germline ends. Germline assignment: CDR1 SGHKS and CDR2 YYEKEE (reference sequence). The CDR3 length is 13 residues. The CDR3 loop reads CASSIETDRIAFF. As DNA, the CDR3 is TGTGCCAGCAGCATAGAGACTGATAGGATAGCTTTCTTT.

The chain carries TRBV4-2 and TRBJ1-2; D gene ambiguous. Germline V gene data show CDR1 as LGHNA and CDR2 as YNFKEQ. Trimming removed 1 base from V and 5 bases from J, with 11 bases in between. The CDR3 contains 14 residues. The CDR3 is CASSQGAVSYGYTF. CDR3 nucleotides: TGTGCCAGCAGCCAAGGTGCAGTCTCATATGGCTACACCTTC.

This chain connects TRBV20-1 to TRBJ1-4, with D perhaps TRBD1 (5 bases). CDR3 size: 13 residues. Germline V gene data show CDR1 as DFQATT and CDR2 as SNEGSKA (reference sequence). V shed 3 bases and J shed 4 bases, with 9 bases lying between them. The CDR3 nucleotides read TGCAGTGCTAGTCACAGGAATAATGAAAAACTGTTTTTT. This encodes CSASHRNNEKLFF.

The chain couples TRBV15 to TRBJ2-7; 9 bases are shared with TRBD1. Germline V gives CDR1 LNHNV, CDR2 YYDKDF (reference sequence). V lost 1 base and J lost 4; bases outside the gene matches: 5. This CDR3 comprises 15 residues. The CDR3 spells CATSRAGTGTYEQYF. The CDR3 DNA reads TGTGCCACCAGCAGAGCCGGGACAGGGACATACGAGCAGTACTTC.

V and J are TRBV7-9 and TRBJ1-1; D possibly corresponds to TRBD1 (5 bases). CDR1 is SEHNR, CDR2 FQNEAQ, per germline (reference sequence). V was clipped by 0 bases and J by 6 bases, with 5 bases between them. CDR3 length: 12 residues. The CDR3 sequence: CASSLAGAEAFF. The CDR3 DNA sequence: TGTGCCAGCAGCTTAGCAGGGGCTGAAGCTTTCTTT.